This T cell receptor (beta chain) comes out of a study of shared clonotypes between healthy human individuals. Study-level points and caveats: Limited genetic and exposure-history diversity came from having few donors.

Cells designated naive CD8 were CD45RO-negative and were positively selected for CCR7, with terminally differentiated effector memory CD45RA+ cells excluded. The method was immunoSEQ multiplex PCR; TCRdb's version includes in-frame clones alone and lacks a portion of them. The sample comprises about 2.2 million clones, 80% to 95% of which are singletons, and more than 1.5% rests with the top ten. This CDR3 is built from 15 residues. Germline V CDR1 and CDR2: LGHNA, YNFKEQ. Concerning this clone: The target antigen is unknown. A junction boundary mismatches the germline segment, possibly from a read error.

This chain uses TRBV4-2 with TRBJ1-5; unclear D gene. This receptor was obtained from a man between 18 and 35 years old in good health. Some clones in this sample may be carry-over from other donors' samples. The sequenced sample consisted of naive CD8+ T cells from PBMCs. The CDR3 DNA follows: TGTGCCAGCAACCAAGATCCGTATAGCAATCAGCCCCAGCATTTT. Its protein is CASNQDPYSNQPQHF.